Below are 4 T cell receptor beta chains sequenced from a single sample in a study of shared clonotypes between healthy human individuals. Data came from immunoSEQ multiplex PCR; TCRdb stores just in-frame clones and leaves some out. The table records 2 million to 2.5 million clones, over 90% of them present only once. The material sequenced was naive CD4+ T cells from PBMCs. As for subset: CD45RA+ positively selected. Receptor source: a man in his late teens or twenties in good health. Some clones in this sample may be carry-over from other donors' samples.

V is TRBV7-2 and J is TRBJ1-4; D possibly corresponds to TRBD1 (5 bases). The CDR3 has 14 amino acids. Germline V lookup: CDR1 SGHTA, CDR2 FQGNSA. Trimming removed 5 bases at V and 5 bases at J, with 12 bases between. CDR3 amino acids: CASSRDGVNEKLFF. Written as DNA, the CDR3 is TGTGCCAGCAGCCGGGACGGAGTGAATGAAAAACTGTTTTTT.

The CDR3 nucleotides read TGTGCCAGCAGTACCACTAACGACAAATATAGCAATCAGCCCCAGCATTTT. Translation: CASSTTNDKYSNQPQHF. The chain carries TRBV28 and TRBJ1-5; unclear D gene. The CDR3 loop spans 17 amino acids. Per the germline V gene, CDR1 is MDHEN and CDR2 is SYDVKM. V lost 5 bases, J lost 0 bases, and 17 bases lay in between.

The chain has TRBV29-1 and TRBJ1-5, with a tentative D call TRBD1 (6 bases). The CDR3 consists of 13 residues. V dropped 4 bases and J dropped 5 bases, with 12 bases sitting between them. Germline V gene lookup returns CDR1 SQVTM and CDR2 ANQGSEA. The DNA of the CDR3 is TGCAGCGTTGGGCAAGGGGGGGATCAGCCCCAGCATTTT. Amino acids: CSVGQGGDQPQHF.

As to this clone: Within the sample, other DNA sequences also encode this same CDR3. J is TRBJ1-5 and V is TRBV10-1; D is ambiguous. Per germline, CDR1 WNHNN and CDR2 SYGVQD (reference sequence). The V and J ends lost 3 bases and 1 base respectively, with 4 bases between them. The CDR3 runs 13 residues. The CDR3 spells CASSESSNQPQHF. CDR3 sequence (DNA): TGCGCCAGCAGTGAATCAAGCAATCAGCCCCAGCATTTT.